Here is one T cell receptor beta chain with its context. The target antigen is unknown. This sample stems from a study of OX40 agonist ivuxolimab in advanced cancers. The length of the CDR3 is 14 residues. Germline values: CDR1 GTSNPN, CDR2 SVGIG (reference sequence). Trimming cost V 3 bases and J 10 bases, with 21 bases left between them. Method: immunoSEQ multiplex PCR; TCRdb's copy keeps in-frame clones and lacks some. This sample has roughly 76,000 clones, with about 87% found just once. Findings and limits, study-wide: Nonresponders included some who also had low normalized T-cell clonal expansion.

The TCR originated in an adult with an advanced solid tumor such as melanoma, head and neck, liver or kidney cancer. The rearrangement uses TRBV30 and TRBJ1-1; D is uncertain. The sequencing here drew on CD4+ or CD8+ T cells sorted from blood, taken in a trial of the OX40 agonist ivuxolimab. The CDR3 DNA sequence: TGTGCCTGGAGCAACACCGACCCGAAACAGAGAGCTTTCTTT. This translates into CAWSNTDPKQRAFF.